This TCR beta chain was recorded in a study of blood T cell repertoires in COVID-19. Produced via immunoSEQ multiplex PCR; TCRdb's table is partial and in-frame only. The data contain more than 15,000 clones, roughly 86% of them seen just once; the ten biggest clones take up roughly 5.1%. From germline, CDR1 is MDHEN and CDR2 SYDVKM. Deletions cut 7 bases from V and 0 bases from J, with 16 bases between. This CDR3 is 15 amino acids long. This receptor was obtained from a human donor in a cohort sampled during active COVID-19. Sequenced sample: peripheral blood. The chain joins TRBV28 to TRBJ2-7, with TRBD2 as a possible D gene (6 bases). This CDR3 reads CASMTDGRRSYEQYF. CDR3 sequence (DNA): TGTGCCAGCATGACCGACGGGAGACGCTCCTACGAGCAGTACTTC.